This TCR beta chain was found in a study of long-term antiretroviral therapy in people with HIV. Study-wide results and caveats: Pre-ART clonal expansion yielded clones that dominated the repertoire at all time points. The range of CDR3 lengths in HIV repertoires proved narrower than that found in controls.

The immunoSEQ assay was v3.0, run at survey level. The data were produced by immunoSEQ multiplex PCR, yet TCRdb's version contains in-frame clones alone and is incomplete. The table has 36,000 or so clones, about 80% seen once; the top ten hold around 6.5%. The CDR3 is 13 amino acids. V gave up 3 bases and J gave up 5 bases, with 11 bases separating them. The germline V gene encodes CDR1 SGHDT and CDR2 YYEEEE. On this clone: Its antigen is currently unknown.

This specimen consisted of unsorted PBMCs, obtained 0.6 years after starting antiretroviral therapy. This receptor was obtained from a man between 18 and 35 years old with HIV. J is TRBJ2-5 and V is TRBV5-6; D gene uncertain. The CDR3: CASSSLDVETQYF. The CDR3 coding sequence is TGTGCCAGCAGCTCTTTGGACGTGGAGACCCAGTACTTC.